This entry is about one T cell receptor beta chain. At one boundary the junction diverges from the germline segment, which might be a read error. The sample belongs to a study of human T cells and chemical hapten exposure. Time point here: patch test 1, 2 weeks after DPC sensitization. Described treatment: therapeutic diphenylcyclopropenone sensitization with weekly scalp DPC. The germline V gene has CDR1 SSHAT and CDR2 FNYEAQ (reference sequence). The CDR3 consists of 15 residues. Original data processing: Sequenced samples showed a median of around 91,000 TCRs each, with counts running from approximately 20,000 to 700,000. MiXCR, applied by TCRdb to the RACE reads, yields one record per CDR3 protein. These V and J calls derive from TCRdb rather than the authors' analysis. The repertoire holds roughly 180,000 distinct CDR3 sequences, with around 24% as singletons.

Sequences were derived from whole blood, sampled in connection with sensitization to the hapten diphenylcyclopropenone (DPC). The clonotype originates from a woman between 50 and 59 years old with alopecia areata. Some clones in this sample may be carry-over from other donors' samples. The J gene is TRBJ2-3, the V gene TRBV7-7; 8 bases line up with TRBD2. The CDR3 loop is CASSLAVETSATQYF. DNA for the CDR3: TGTGCTAGCAGCTTAGCGGTTGAGACTAGCGCTACGCAGTATTTT.